This is a list of T cell receptor beta chains from one sample in a study of blood T cell repertoires in COVID-19. Sequencing used immunoSEQ multiplex PCR; TCRdb keeps in-frame clones, though not all of them. The profile shows over 300,000 clones, roughly 88% of them singletons. Sample: PBMCs or T cells enriched from blood (not recorded which). Every receptor here comes from a man aged 30-40 years who had recovered from COVID-19. CDR3s include the opening cysteine and the closing phenylalanine or tryptophan. A D gene is named only where the DNA matches it firmly. Not all rows give a size; the values are once, few, many and, for expanded clones, a class.

size: -
D: -
V: TRBV21-1
J: TRBJ1-5
CDR3: CASSKVPAGQGNQPQHF
DNA: TGTGCCAGCAGCAAAGTTCCAGCGGGACAGGGGAATCAGCCCCAGCATTTT

size: -
D: TRBD1
V: TRBV6-5
J: TRBJ2-2
CDR3: CASSQTGGNGELFF
DNA: TGTGCCAGCAGTCAAACAGGGGGGAACGGGGAGCTGTTTTTT

size: -
D: TRBD2
V: TRBV7-3
J: TRBJ2-1
CDR3: CASAAGGRDEQFF
DNA: TGTGCCAGCGCTGCGGGGGGCCGCGATGAGCAGTTCTTC

size: -
D: -
V: TRBV5-1
J: TRBJ2-5
CDR3: CASRAQVTQETQYF
DNA: TGCGCCAGCAGGGCGCAGGTAACACAAGAGACCCAGTACTTC

size: -
D: TRBD1
V: TRBV2
J: TRBJ1-6
CDR3: CASRDRVSNSPLHF
DNA: TGTGCCAGCAGAGACAGGGTTAGCAATTCACCCCTCCACTTT

size: -
D: TRBD1
V: TRBV28
J: TRBJ1-2
CDR3: CASSPPGQNYGYTF
DNA: TGTGCCAGCAGTCCGCCGGGACAGAACTATGGCTACACCTTC

size: -
D: TRBD1
V: TRBV10-3
J: TRBJ1-3
CDR3: CAIRGTVAGNTIYF
DNA: TGTGCCATCAGAGGGACAGTAGCTGGAAACACCATATATTTT

size: once
D: TRBD2
V: TRBV6-4
J: TRBJ2-7
CDR3: CASSATSGSYEQYF
DNA: TGTGCCAGCAGTGCTACTAGCGGATCCTACGAGCAGTACTTC

size: -
D: TRBD1
V: TRBV5-6
J: TRBJ2-7
CDR3: CASSLYRDRVYF
DNA: TGTGCCAGCAGCTTATATAGGGACAGGGTGTACTTC

size: -
D: -
V: TRBV11-3
J: TRBJ2-1
CDR3: CASSFSGSSYNEQFF
DNA: TGTGCCAGCAGCTTCAGCGGTAGCTCCTACAATGAGCAGTTCTTC

size: -
D: -
V: TRBV19
J: TRBJ2-7
CDR3: CASSPGRDIFSYEQYF
DNA: TGTGCCAGTAGTCCCGGACGGGACATTTTCTCCTACGAGCAGTACTTC

size: -
D: -
V: TRBV10-3
J: TRBJ2-1
CDR3: CAAAGTHNEQFF
DNA: TGTGCCGCAGCCGGGACACACAATGAGCAGTTCTTC

size: -
D: -
V: TRBV12-3/TRBV12-4
J: TRBJ2-6
CDR3: CASLASGANVLTF
DNA: TGTGCCAGTCTGGCCTCTGGGGCCAACGTCCTGACTTTC

size: -
D: -
V: TRBV20-1
J: TRBJ1-3
CDR3: CSASSQSGNTIYF
DNA: TGCAGTGCTAGTTCACAGTCTGGAAACACCATATATTTT

size: -
D: -
V: TRBV12-3/TRBV12-4
J: TRBJ2-7
CDR3: CASSKEGQYEQYF
DNA: TGTGCCAGCAGCAAGGAAGGACAATACGAGCAGTACTTC

size: -
D: TRBD2
V: TRBV6-4
J: TRBJ2-3
CDR3: CASSDGGGSTDTQYF
DNA: TGTGCCAGCAGTGACGGGGGGGGAAGCACAGATACGCAGTATTTT

size: -
D: -
V: TRBV5-3
J: TRBJ1-2
CDR3: CARSLLSDTLYGYTF
DNA: TGTGCCAGAAGCTTGTTGTCAGACACTCTCTATGGCTACACCTTC

size: few
D: TRBD2
V: TRBV2
J: TRBJ2-5
CDR3: CASGGTIHF
DNA: TGTGCCAGTGGTGGGACTATACACTTC

size: -
D: TRBD1
V: TRBV6-6
J: TRBJ1-5
CDR3: CASSPPGQGANQPQHF
DNA: TGTGCCAGCAGCCCCCCGGGACAGGGGGCGAATCAGCCCCAGCATTTT

size: once
D: -
V: TRBV7-9
J: TRBJ1-1
CDR3: CASSIGQAEAFF
DNA: TGTGCCAGCAGCATAGGGCAGGCTGAAGCTTTCTTT

size: -
D: -
V: TRBV7-2
J: TRBJ1-1
CDR3: CASRPSGGLTEAFF
DNA: TGTGCCAGCAGGCCTTCGGGGGGTCTCACTGAAGCTTTCTTT

size: -
D: -
V: TRBV5-1
J: TRBJ1-4
CDR3: CASSLTGIEKLFF
DNA: TGCGCCAGCAGCTTGACAGGGATCGAAAAACTGTTTTTT

size: -
D: TRBD1
V: TRBV15
J: TRBJ2-7
CDR3: CATSKDRGSYEQYF
DNA: TGTGCCACCAGTAAGGACAGGGGGTCGTACGAGCAGTACTTC

size: -
D: -
V: TRBV5-1
J: TRBJ2-7
CDR3: CASSLPRVPYEQYF
DNA: TGCGCCAGCAGCTTACCCAGGGTACCCTACGAGCAGTACTTC

size: -
D: TRBD2
V: TRBV6-4
J: TRBJ2-1
CDR3: CASSEESGGANEQFF
DNA: TGTGCCAGCAGTGAGGAAAGCGGGGGGGCCAATGAGCAGTTCTTC

size: -
D: -
V: TRBV24-1
J: TRBJ1-2
CDR3: CATSDLDLGYTF
DNA: TGTGCCACCAGTGATTTAGACTTAGGCTACACCTTC

size: once
D: TRBD1
V: TRBV6-5
J: TRBJ1-1
CDR3: CASNLTGGKAFF
DNA: TGTGCCAGCAACCTGACAGGGGGTAAAGCTTTCTTT

size: -
D: -
V: TRBV29-1
J: TRBJ2-1
CDR3: CSVEVRLKEQFF
DNA: TGCAGCGTTGAAGTGCGGCTCAAAGAGCAGTTCTTC

size: -
D: -
V: TRBV11-2
J: TRBJ1-2
CDR3: CASSLPLGAEVSGYTF
DNA: TGTGCCAGCAGCTTACCTCTGGGGGCGGAGGTAAGCGGCTACACCTTC

size: -
D: TRBD2
V: TRBV5-4
J: TRBJ2-5
CDR3: CASSLAASGGQETQYF
DNA: TGTGCCAGCAGCTTGGCCGCTAGCGGGGGGCAGGAGACCCAGTACTTC